A single sample is the source of the 30 T cell receptor beta chains below, sequenced in a study of CD8 T cells in ankylosing spondylitis. MiXCR was run by TCRdb on the 5' RACE reads, yielding one entry per CDR3 protein. The data contain about 150,000 distinct CDR3 sequences, around two fifths of them singletons. Sequencing used synovial fluid, either unsorted or a sorted T cell fraction (not recorded which). Receptors originate from a male donor with ankylosing spondylitis.

The genes are TRBV6-5 and TRBJ2-7, with TRBD2 matching over 11 bases. After removal of 4 bases from V and 2 bases from J, the junction contained 4 bases not matched to a gene. The CDR3 loop spans 15 amino acids. Germline CDR1 MNHEY, CDR2 SVGAGI. In nucleotides, the CDR3 is TGTGCCAGCAGTTCCCTAGCGGGAGGACCCTACGAGCAGTACTTC. Translated, it gives CASSSLAGGPYEQYF.

This chain uses TRBV12-3 or TRBV12-4 with TRBJ1-3; 7 positions agree with TRBD1. CDR3 length: 15 amino acids. V shed 6 bases and J 4 bases; nucleotides not matched to a gene: 9. This CDR3 is CASSLDRESGNTIYF. As DNA, the CDR3 is TGTGCCAGCAGCCTTGACAGGGAGTCCGGAAACACCATATATTTT.

The V call is TRBV28, the J call TRBJ1-2, with D unresolved. CDR1 is MDHEN, CDR2 SYDVKM, per germline. V lost 3 bases, J lost 8 bases, and 13 bases lay in between. CDR3 length equals 13 residues. This chain's CDR3 is CASSLAVRGGYTF. CDR3 bases: TGTGCCAGCAGTTTGGCGGTAAGAGGCGGCTACACCTTC.

The chain links TRBV9 to TRBJ2-3; 9 nucleotides align to TRBD2. The CDR3 is 15 amino acids. Germline CDR1 reads SGDLS; CDR2 reads YYNGEE. With V trimmed by 4 bases and J by 4 bases, 7 bases remained unmatched. CDR3 in amino acids: CASSTGTSYSDTQYF. CDR3 bases: TGTGCCAGCAGCACCGGGACTAGCTATTCAGATACGCAGTATTTT.

This chain joins TRBV2 and TRBJ2-7; TRBD2 matches 7 bases. V gave up 7 bases and J gave up 6 bases; unmatched junction bases: 12. This CDR3 comprises 14 residues. Germline V CDR1 and CDR2: SNHLY, FYNNEI. The CDR3 DNA reads TGTGCCAGCAACGAGGGAGGGCCCGCGTTCGAGCAGTACTTC. Translation gives CASNEGGPAFEQYF. Together with reference TRBV2 and TRBJ2-7, the CDR3 gives the full variable domain: EPEVTQTPSHQVTQMGQEVILRCVPISNHLYFYWYRQILGQKVEFLVSFYNNEISEKSEIFDDQFSVERPDGSNFTLKIRSTKLEDSAMYFCASNEGGPAFEQYFGPGTRLTVT.

This chain joins TRBV10-2 and TRBJ2-3, with a possible D match to TRBD2 (6 bases). The CDR3 spans 14 residues. With 4 bases removed from V and 7 bases from J, the gap between germline ends came to 15 bases. From germline, CDR1 is WSHSY and CDR2 SAAADI. CDR3 in amino acids: CASSVGGGDYTQYF. The CDR3, as DNA: TGCGCCAGCAGTGTGGGGGGTGGAGACTATACGCAGTATTTT.

This clonotype was recorded at least ten times. The gene calls are TRBV2 and TRBJ2-2; no reliable D call. Between the trimmed V and J ends, which lost 1 base and 6 bases, there was a span of 12 bases. The germline V gene encodes CDR1 SNHLY and CDR2 FYNNEI. The CDR3 is made up of 15 amino acids. This chain's CDR3 is CASSEGAIAPGELFF. Written as DNA, the CDR3 is TGTGCCAGCAGTGAAGGGGCTATTGCGCCCGGGGAGCTGTTTTTT.

This clonotype is medium-sized in the sample. The rearrangement uses TRBV10-3 and TRBJ1-2; D ambiguous. Germline V CDR1 and CDR2: ENHRY, SYGVKD. The CDR3 length is 13 residues. V lost 6 bases to trimming and J lost 3 bases, with 11 bases between them. In nucleotides, the CDR3 is TGTGCCATCAGACCCCAGGATTACTATGGCTACACCTTC. It translates to CAIRPQDYYGYTF.

The gene calls are TRBV20-1 and TRBJ1-1, with 7 bases lining up with TRBD1. Looked up from germline, CDR1 is DFQATT and CDR2 is SNEGSKA (reference sequence). J gave up 0 bases and V 2 bases, and 6 bases lay outside the gene matches. The CDR3 is made up of 15 amino acids. The CDR3 spells CSARTWTGVNTEAFF. CDR3 in DNA: TGCAGTGCTAGAACCTGGACAGGCGTGAACACTGAAGCTTTCTTT.

The chain couples TRBV5-4 to TRBJ1-1; D might be TRBD1 (5 bases). The V end was cut by 2 bases, the J end by 3 bases, with 11 bases between. Germline V gene data show CDR1 as SGHNT and CDR2 as YYREEE (reference sequence). This CDR3 has 14 amino acids. CDR3 in amino acids: CASSFRGIYTEAFF. Written as DNA, the CDR3 is TGTGCCAGCAGCTTTCGGGGGATATACACTGAAGCTTTCTTT.

There are a few counts of this clonotype. The chain links TRBV7-9 to TRBJ2-4, with no clear D. Trimming removed 1 base from V and 5 bases from J, with 6 bases in between. Germline CDR1 SEHNR, CDR2 FQNEAQ (reference sequence). CDR3 length equals 13 residues. The CDR3 nucleotides are TGTGCCAGCAGCTTAGTTTTGGAAAACATTCAGTACTTC. Translating it yields CASSLVLENIQYF.

This clonotype was counted only a few times. V is TRBV4-1 and J is TRBJ1-1; a possible D gene is TRBD1 (5 bases). This CDR3 is 15 amino acids long. V was cut by 5 bases and J by 5 bases, with 18 bases left in between. CDR1 MGHRA and CDR2 YSYEKL come from the germline V gene. The CDR3 here is CASSGRGPPGTEAFF. DNA for the CDR3: TGCGCCAGCAGCGGACGGGGCCCCCCGGGGACTGAAGCTTTCTTT.

This clonotype has more than one count but fewer than ten. The chain recombines TRBV21-1 with TRBJ1-4; TRBD1, as called in the table, went unchecked against the DNA. TRBV21-1 is a recognized pseudogene. This CDR3 spans 19 amino acids. The CDR3 region is CASSKKGVVAPTTNEKLFF. The CDR3 nucleotides are TGTGCCAGCAGCAAAAAGGGGGTCGTCGCGCCCACAACTAATGAAAAACTGTTTTTT.

Here the CDR3 reads CASSQLAGAPEQFF. The CDR3 region has the DNA TGTGCCAGCAGCCAACTAGCGGGAGCGCCCGAGCAGTTCTTC. The gene calls are TRBV7-2 and TRBJ2-1, with 11 nucleotides matching TRBD2. V was clipped by 5 bases and J by 10 bases; unmatched bases: 7. CDR1 is SGHTA and CDR2 is FQGNSA in the germline V gene. CDR3 length: 14 amino acids. The full variable domain, its missing parts supplied by reference TRBV7-2 and TRBJ2-1, is GAGVSQSPSNKVTEKGKDVELRCDPISGHTALYWYRQSLGQGLEFLIYFQGNSAPDKSGLPSDRFSAERTGGSVSTLTIQRTQQEDSAVYLCASSQLAGAPEQFFGPGTRLTVL.

V and J are TRBV12-5 and TRBJ2-3, with a weak D call TRBD1 (6 bases). Trimming left V 2 bases short and J 1 base short, with 19 bases between. Germline assignment: CDR1 LGHNT and CDR2 FRNRAP. The CDR3 has 18 amino acids. CDR3 sequence reads: CASGLKRLIPGGTDTQYF. DNA of the CDR3: TGTGCTAGTGGTTTGAAACGACTAATCCCAGGGGGCACAGATACGCAGTATTTT.

The V call is TRBV7-9, the J call TRBJ2-2; D uncertain. The ends were cut back, 0 bases at V and 6 bases at J, with 5 bases in the middle. CDR3 size: 13 residues. Looked up from germline, CDR1 is SEHNR and CDR2 is FQNEAQ (reference sequence). The chain's CDR3 is CASSLAQAGELFF. CDR3 DNA: TGTGCCAGCAGCTTAGCGCAAGCCGGGGAGCTGTTTTTT.

The chain links TRBV19 to TRBJ2-1; the match to TRBD2 covers 8 bases. V was clipped by 8 bases and J by 8 bases; unmatched bases: 8. Looked up from germline, CDR1 is LNHDA and CDR2 is SQIVND (reference sequence). The CDR3 is 13 amino acids. The CDR3 protein is CASSGRGGDEQFF. In DNA, the CDR3 is TGTGCCAGTTCCGGGAGGGGAGGCGATGAGCAGTTCTTC.

This clonotype came up many times. J is TRBJ2-1 and V is TRBV6-4, with 8 bases lining up with TRBD1. CDR3 length equals 16 residues. The germline V gene has CDR1 MRHNA and CDR2 SNTAGT. The junction had 8 bases not matched to a gene; V was cut back by 1 base and J by 6 bases. In DNA form, the CDR3 reads TGTGCCAGCAGTGACTTACCGGGACAGGAGGGCAATGAGCAGTTCTTC. Translated: CASSDLPGQEGNEQFF.

This clonotype was seen repeatedly, ten times or more. The gene calls are TRBV20-1 and TRBJ2-7, with D perhaps TRBD1 (5 bases). This CDR3 is built from 14 residues. Germline loops: CDR1 DFQATT, CDR2 SNEGSKA (reference sequence). Deletions cut 0 bases from V and 2 bases from J, with 11 bases between. CDR3 bases: TGCAGTGCTAGAGAGGGCCAGGGTACCTACGAGCAGTACTTC. This translates into CSAREGQGTYEQYF.

This clonotype was recorded at least ten times. The V call is TRBV5-6, the J call TRBJ1-1; possibly TRBD1 for D (5 bases). Germline CDR1 reads SGHDT; CDR2 reads YYEEEE. Trimming removed 4 bases at V and 4 bases at J, with 14 bases between. The CDR3 length is 14 residues. CDR3 amino acids: CASSTAGGGTEAFF. CDR3 nucleotide sequence: TGTGCCAGCAGCACTGCGGGGGGTGGCACTGAAGCTTTCTTT.

The chain combines TRBV12-3 or TRBV12-4 with TRBJ1-1; D remains ambiguous. The CDR3 loop spans 14 amino acids. The V end was cut by 1 base, the J end by 8 bases, with 14 bases between. The CDR3 DNA follows: TGTGCCAGCAGTTTAGGGACGTCCCGCGGGGAAGCTTTCTTT. It codes for CASSLGTSRGEAFF.

The CDR3 nucleotides read TGTGCCAGCAGCGCACTAGCGGGGAAATACAATGAGCAGTTCTTC. Residues: CASSALAGKYNEQFF. The gene calls are TRBV11-2 and TRBJ2-1, with 10 positions matching TRBD2. J was trimmed by 4 bases and V by 5 bases; bases with no gene match: 5. CDR1 is SGHAT, CDR2 FQNNGV, per germline. CDR3 length: 15 residues. The variable domain in full, completed from reference TRBV11-2 and TRBJ2-1, reads EAGVAQSPRYKIIEKRQSVAFWCNPISGHATLYWYQQILGQGPKLLIQFQNNGVVDDSQLPKDRFSAERLKGVDSTLKIQPAKLEDSAVYLCASSALAGKYNEQFFGPGTRLTVL.

This clonotype was detected only a few times. This rearrangement joins TRBV9 to TRBJ1-1, with no clear D. V was pared by 4 bases and J by 5 bases, with 12 bases between. There are 13 residues in the CDR3. The germline gives CDR1 SGDLS, CDR2 YYNGEE. CDR3 amino acids: CASSRVGGTEAFF. For the CDR3, the DNA is TGTGCCAGCAGCCGGGTAGGAGGGACTGAAGCTTTCTTT.

This clonotype was seen a few times. The chain links TRBV12-3 or TRBV12-4 to TRBJ2-5, with D possibly being TRBD2 (6 bases). Trimming pared 3 bases from V and 4 bases from J, leaving 18 bases between. This CDR3 is 16 amino acids long. This CDR3 is CASSFLWDSTGETQYF. The CDR3 nucleotides are TGTGCCAGCAGTTTTCTCTGGGACTCCACGGGAGAGACCCAGTACTTC.

This clonotype was seen a few times. This chain connects TRBV11-2 to TRBJ2-7; D ambiguous. The V gene lost 3 bases and the J gene lost 4 bases, with 10 bases spanning the gap. The CDR3 spans 13 residues. CDR1 SGHAT and CDR2 FQNNGV come from the germline V gene. The CDR3 DNA sequence: TGTGCCAGCAGCTTTCTTAAAGTTTACGAGCAGTACTTC. Its translation is CASSFLKVYEQYF.

The rearrangement links TRBV18 to TRBJ2-7; D may be TRBD1 (5 bases). In germline, CDR1 is KGHSH, CDR2 LQKENI. V was shortened by 2 bases and J by 0 bases, with 11 bases between the two germline ends. This CDR3 spans 15 amino acids. Written as DNA, the CDR3 is TGTGCCAGCTCACCAGGGGCGGCGAGCTCCTACGAGCAGTACTTC. Amino acid sequence: CASSPGAASSYEQYF.

The CDR3 here is CATSSGTNNEQFF. CDR3 nucleotides: TGTGCCACCAGCAGCGGGACTAACAATGAGCAGTTCTTC. The V call is TRBV15, the J call TRBJ2-1; 7 bases fit TRBD2. The CDR3 has 13 residues. Germline V CDR1 and CDR2: LNHNV, YYDKDF (reference sequence). V dropped 3 bases and J dropped 5; count of bases not matched to a gene: 1.

This clonotype was counted a single time. J is TRBJ1-1 and V is TRBV6-6; unclear D gene. CDR1 MNHNY and CDR2 SVGAGI come from the germline V gene (reference sequence). Trimming cost V 8 bases and J 5 bases, with 15 bases left between them. CDR3 length equals 13 residues. The DNA of the CDR3 is TGTGCCAGCCTCCCTAGCGTAGGGACTGAAGCTTTCTTT. Amino acids: CASLPSVGTEAFF.

The genes are TRBV28 and TRBJ2-7; the match to TRBD2 covers 9 bases. This CDR3 has 16 residues. Germline V gene sequence: CDR1 MDHEN, CDR2 SYDVKM. J was trimmed by 2 bases and V by 3 bases; bases with no gene match: 8. CDR3 DNA sequence: TGTGCCAGCAGTTTCACGTTGGCTAGCGGGGCCTACGAGCAGTACTTC. Its translation is CASSFTLASGAYEQYF.

The rearrangement uses TRBV24-1 and TRBJ2-7; TRBD2 matches 7 bases. In germline, CDR1 is KGHDR, CDR2 SFDVKD. After removal of 12 bases from V and 6 bases from J, the junction contained 19 bases not matched to a gene. There are 15 residues in the CDR3. The CDR3 DNA sequence: TGTGCCTTCATGCGGGGGACCTCTTTTATGGGCGAGCAGTACTTC. Encoded protein: CAFMRGTSFMGEQYF.